This TCR beta chain originates from a study of T-cell reconstitution after alpha-beta-depleted transplantation in children. Library preparation (for TCRbeta) was performed with unique molecular identifiers. Using its own MiXCR run on the PCR reads, TCRdb lists one record per CDR3 protein. The table has 90,000 to 95,000 distinct CDR3 sequences, 12% seen once. Concerning this clonotype itself: A single base separates this from a much larger clone, so it may be a read error.

The CDR3 length is 11 residues. The germline V gene encodes CDR1 SEHNR and CDR2 FQNEAQ (reference sequence). The V gene lost 2 bases and the J gene lost 8 bases, with 4 bases spanning the gap. The chain employs TRBV7-9 and TRBJ2-1; D ambiguous. The source of this sequence is a human donor who donated a stem cell graft to a child with inherited bone marrow failure. Sequencing used PBMCs from the stem cell graft donor, obtained from the stem cell graft. The CDR3 nucleotides are TGTGCCAGCAGCTTAATCCATGAGCAGTTCTTC. Protein: CASSLIHEQFF.